This T cell receptor beta chain came from a study of prognosis after radiotherapy for stage I lung cancer. Across the whole study: Stage I non-small cell lung cancer patients were enrolled in Nanjing, China. This enrollment took place between 2018 and 2019. Distant metastases showed up in a few patients after radiotherapy, at a median of 7 months, while fewer than 17 showed no significant progression.

Amplification of TCR beta CDR3 from genomic DNA used two-round multiplex PCR. Amplification during the initial PCR round employed primers specific to each TRBV and TRBJ gene. There were universal primers used in the second PCR round. MiXCR, applied by TCRdb to the multiplex PCR reads, yields one record per CDR3 protein. The sample shows 20,000 to 30,000 distinct CDR3 sequences, approximately 39% of them seen only once. Trimming removed 0 bases from V and 7 bases from J, with 16 bases in between. Germline CDR1 is SGHRS and CDR2 is YFSETQ. This CDR3 has 16 residues. Study conclusions and caveats: Differing TRBV and TRBJ gene usage was reportedly seen between patients with and without metastases.

Many counts were recorded for this clonotype. The antigen is undetermined. The source was PBMCs, collected before or after stereotactic body radiation therapy (not recorded which). The chain is built from TRBV5-1 and TRBJ1-4, with D possibly TRBD1 on 6 matching bases. This sequence originates from a donor over 45 with non-small cell lung cancer. CDR3 DNA sequence: TGCGCCAGCAGCTTGGTTGGGGGGCGCGGAGGTGAAAAACTGTTTTTT. It specifies CASSLVGGRGGEKLFF.